This T cell receptor (beta chain) was recovered during a study of EBV T-cell therapy then PD-1 blockade in nasopharyngeal carcinoma (dated by TCRdb to the early 2020s). This sample's time point label indicates: 266 days after commencement of treatment, after nivolumab therapy. The treatment or condition label here, explained by the study, means: AdE1-LMPpoly-expanded autologous EBV-specific T-cell therapy followed by anti-PD-1 nivolumab. As concerns this clone: The clone's antigen remains unknown. Base quality data are lacking; no much larger clone is found one base away.

The Qiagen DNeasy Kit was used to extract genomic DNA from the sorted cells. TCR beta chain deep sequencing was performed on the immunoSEQ platform. Per the source publication's procedure: Repertoire data analysis was performed with the immunoSEQ Analyzer software. Sourced from immuneACCESS, this table was stored by TCRdb with only in-frame sequences that have V and J called. A share of the clones is absent; for the studies checked, an unresolved V gene accounts for under half, and the remainder has no known explanation. Clone size and the V and J calls come from that table; the DNA yielded D and trimming. The sample profile shows about 20,000 clones; roughly four fifths of them were found once. Of the sample, approximately 34% falls within the top ten clones. The CDR3 goes from the cysteine to the phenylalanine over 16 residues. Only the CDR3 portion is preserved as DNA: 48 bases, with reading frame beginning at the first base. Deletion took 2 bases off V and 0 bases off J, with a span of 11 bases between the germline ends. CDR1 and CDR2 were assigned from the germline V gene (reference sequence) as LGHDT and YNNKEL.

This receptor was obtained from a man aged 40-50 years with nasopharyngeal carcinoma. The V gene is TRBV3-1 (or the pseudogene TRBV3-2) and the J gene is TRBJ1-3, with the D gene not confidently named. This material consisted of CD8+ T cells from blood, taken around day 240 from a patient whose treatment included autologous EBV-specific T cells and nivolumab. The encoded CDR3 is CASSQRPINSGNTIYF. The nucleotides are TGTGCCAGCAGCCAAAGGCCCATCAACTCTGGAAACACCATATATTTT.